These 20 T cell receptor beta chains originate from one sample sequenced in a study of blood T cell repertoires in COVID-19. The assay was immunoSEQ multiplex PCR, and TCRdb's table has in-frame clones only and misses some. The sample yields some 88,000 clones, about 90% seen once. Sequencing used peripheral blood. These receptors all come from a human donor with active COVID-19. The donor label of this sample is uncertain.

This chain links TRBV5-1 with TRBJ2-1, with a weak D call TRBD2 (6 bases). V lost 2 bases and J 10 bases, leaving 19 bases between the germline ends. The CDR3 loop spans 15 amino acids. Germline lookup yields CDR1 SGHRS and CDR2 YFSETQ. The CDR3 DNA is TGCGCCAGCAGCTTTGGACTACCCTCCCCTGTGGAGCAGTTCTTC. This codes for CASSFGLPSPVEQFF.

CDR3 protein: CASSQEITSNEQFF. In DNA form, the CDR3 reads TGCGCCAGCAGCCAAGAGATCACTTCTAATGAGCAGTTCTTC. The chain links TRBV4-3 to TRBJ2-1; D unresolved. The V gene's germline CDR1 is LGHNA and CDR2 YSLEER. V was clipped by 0 bases and J by 7 bases, with 10 bases between them. CDR3 length equals 14 residues.

The chain couples TRBV10-3 to TRBJ2-3, with 12 bases lining up with TRBD1. The V segment lost 0 bases and the J segment 5 bases; nucleotides outside the gene matches: 3. CDR3 size: 16 residues. Germline loops: CDR1 ENHRY, CDR2 SYGVKD. In nucleotides, the CDR3 is TGTGCCATCAGTGAGTCCGGGACAGGGGGCAGAGATACGCAGTATTTT. Protein product: CAISESGTGGRDTQYF.

This chain joins TRBV2 and TRBJ2-7; possibly TRBD2 for D (5 bases). Trimming stripped 10 bases from V and 0 bases from J, with 13 bases between. The germline V gene has CDR1 SNHLY and CDR2 FYNNEI. CDR3 length: 13 amino acids. CDR3 nucleotide sequence: TGTGCCATAAGCGGCAGGAGCTCCTACGAGCAGTACTTC. Translating gives CAISGRSSYEQYF.

The V gene is TRBV19, the J gene TRBJ1-4; D perhaps matches TRBD1 (5 bases). The length of the CDR3 is 18 residues. Trimming shortened V by 7 bases and J by 4 bases, and 25 bases separated the two germline ends. Germline-derived CDR1 and CDR2 are LNHDA and SQIVND (reference sequence). The DNA of the CDR3 is TGTGCCAGTACCCCAATACATGAACCGGGACTGGATAATGAAAAACTGTTTTTT. Protein product: CASTPIHEPGLDNEKLFF.

V is TRBV5-5 and J is TRBJ1-1; D unclear. There are 14 residues in the CDR3. V was shortened by 0 bases and J by 0 bases, with 6 bases between the two germline ends. The V gene's germline CDR1 is SGHKS and CDR2 YYEKEE (reference sequence). The CDR3 spells CASSLGAMNTEAFF. CDR3 DNA: TGTGCCAGCAGCTTGGGAGCCATGAACACTGAAGCTTTCTTT.

This rearrangement joins TRBV7-8 to TRBJ2-2; weak D call: TRBD1 (5 bases). CDR1 SGHVS and CDR2 FQNEAQ come from the germline V gene. V lost 11 bases and J 0 bases, leaving 10 bases between the germline ends. The CDR3 consists of 13 residues. DNA of the CDR3: TGTGCCCAGGGCGAAACGAACACCGGGGAGCTGTTTTTT. Translation: CAQGETNTGELFF.

The CDR3 region is CAIRGQDRETEAFF. DNA for the CDR3: TGTGCCATCAGGGGCCAGGACAGGGAAACTGAAGCTTTCTTT. The chain employs TRBV10-3 and TRBJ1-1; the match to TRBD1 covers 8 bases. V shed 6 bases, J shed 5 bases, and the junction held 8 bases outside the gene matches. Germline CDR1 is ENHRY and CDR2 is SYGVKD. The CDR3 covers 14 residues.

The J gene is TRBJ1-2, the V gene TRBV28; no clear D gene. This CDR3 comprises 15 residues. CDR1 MDHEN and CDR2 SYDVKM come from the germline V gene. Deletions cut 3 bases from V and 4 bases from J, with 15 bases between. CDR3 nucleotide sequence: TGTGCCAGCAGTTTTTCAACAATGGGAGGCTATGGCTACACCTTC. It yields the protein CASSFSTMGGYGYTF.

V is TRBV9 and J is TRBJ2-3; 11 bases match TRBD2. The CDR3 extends over 17 amino acids. CDR1 SGDLS and CDR2 YYNGEE come from the germline V gene. After removal of 2 bases from V and 8 bases from J, the junction contained 13 bases not matched to a gene. The CDR3 region is CASSVYGTSGPGGTQYF. The CDR3 nucleotides are TGTGCCAGCAGCGTTTACGGGACTAGCGGCCCAGGGGGTACGCAGTATTTT.

CDR3 coding DNA: TGTGCCAGCAGTTTATACTACACCTCAGGGGGCAGCTATGGCTACACCTTC. Translated, it gives CASSLYYTSGGSYGYTF. V usage is TRBV28 and J usage is TRBJ1-2, with 8 nucleotides matching TRBD1. The V gene end was trimmed by 1 base and the J gene end by 4 bases; junction bases not matched to a gene: 11. Germline CDR1 and CDR2: MDHEN and SYDVKM. CDR3 length equals 17 residues.

The chain carries TRBV27 and TRBJ2-2; TRBD2 aligns across 14 bases. The CDR3 is 15 amino acids. The germline V gene has CDR1 MNHEY and CDR2 SMNVEV (reference sequence). V lost 7 bases and J lost 8; bases outside the gene matches: 6. This CDR3 reads CASIGLAGGRGELFF. In DNA, the CDR3 is TGTGCCAGCATTGGACTAGCGGGGGGCAGGGGGGAGCTGTTTTTT.

This clone was detected only a few times. The chain joins TRBV2 to TRBJ1-4, with 9 bases that match TRBD1. This CDR3 contains 15 residues. V was pared by 6 bases and J by 3 bases, with 5 bases of the junction left unmatched. Germline V gene lookup returns CDR1 SNHLY and CDR2 FYNNEI. This CDR3 is CASREDRGPNEKLFF. The CDR3 nucleotides are TGTGCCAGCAGGGAGGACAGGGGCCCTAATGAAAAACTGTTTTTT.

This sequence joins TRBV5-5 and TRBJ1-5; tentative D call: TRBD1 (5 bases). V dropped 0 bases and J dropped 8 bases, with 12 bases sitting between them. Looked up from germline, CDR1 is SGHKS and CDR2 is YYEKEE (reference sequence). The CDR3 is 14 amino acids. The CDR3 DNA follows: TGTGCCAGCAGCTTGGAGCCAGGGTACAAGCCCCAGCATTTT. Translation: CASSLEPGYKPQHF.

V usage is TRBV15 and J usage is TRBJ1-2; the D gene is possibly TRBD1 (6 bases). The length of the CDR3 is 15 residues. V dropped 0 bases and J dropped 0 bases, with 8 bases sitting between them. Germline CDR1 reads LNHNV; CDR2 reads YYDKDF (reference sequence). CDR3 sequence reads: CATSRDRGANYGYTF. CDR3 nucleotides: TGTGCCACCAGCAGAGACAGGGGCGCTAACTATGGCTACACCTTC. Full variable domain (missing parts from reference TRBV15 and TRBJ1-2): DAMVIQNPRYQVTQFGKPVTLSCSQTLNHNVMYWYQQKSSQAPKLLFHYYDKDFNNEADTPDNFQSRRPNTSFCFLDIRSPGLGDTAMYLCATSRDRGANYGYTFGSGTRLTVV.

V is TRBV19 and J is TRBJ1-5; 9 bases line up with TRBD1. The CDR3 totals 12 residues. V lost 9 bases, J lost 8 bases, and 5 bases stayed unmatched. From germline, CDR1 is LNHDA and CDR2 SQIVND (reference sequence). CDR3 residues: CASTDRGEPQHF. CDR3 sequence (DNA): TGTGCCAGCACCGACAGGGGGGAGCCCCAGCATTTT.

The chain joins TRBV28 to TRBJ2-5, with TRBD1 matching 9 bases. The J segment lost 5 bases and the V segment lost 5 bases, leaving 6 bases of the junction unmatched. The CDR3 is made up of 14 amino acids. Germline CDR1 is MDHEN and CDR2 is SYDVKM. The CDR3 loop is CASSPKTGGETQYF. CDR3 DNA sequence: TGTGCCAGCAGTCCTAAGACAGGGGGGGAGACCCAGTACTTC.

The chain couples TRBV13 to TRBJ2-5, with D tentatively TRBD2 (6 bases). Germline CDR1 PRHDT, CDR2 FYEKMQ (reference sequence). V shed 3 bases and J shed 5 bases, with 10 bases lying between them. The CDR3 totals 13 residues. The CDR3 is CASSFRTIETQYF. CDR3 coding DNA: TGTGCCAGCAGCTTCAGGACTATTGAGACCCAGTACTTC.

The chain recombines TRBV28 with TRBJ2-7, with TRBD2 identical over 9 bases. Unmatched junction bases numbered 11, after V lost 7 bases and J lost 4 bases. Germline V gene sequence: CDR1 MDHEN, CDR2 SYDVKM. The length of the CDR3 is 15 residues. CDR3 DNA sequence: TGTGCCAGCACCGCCACTCTAGCGGGGTCTTACGAGCAGTACTTC. Its translation is CASTATLAGSYEQYF.

This chain links TRBV5-1 with TRBJ2-3; the D is unclear. The V gene lost 7 bases and the J gene lost 3 bases, with 18 bases spanning the gap. The CDR3 runs to 15 residues. Germline V CDR1 and CDR2: SGHRS, YFSETQ. The CDR3 spells CASEKEDSRTDTQYF. The CDR3 DNA follows: TGCGCCAGCGAAAAAGAGGATTCGAGGACAGATACGCAGTATTTT.